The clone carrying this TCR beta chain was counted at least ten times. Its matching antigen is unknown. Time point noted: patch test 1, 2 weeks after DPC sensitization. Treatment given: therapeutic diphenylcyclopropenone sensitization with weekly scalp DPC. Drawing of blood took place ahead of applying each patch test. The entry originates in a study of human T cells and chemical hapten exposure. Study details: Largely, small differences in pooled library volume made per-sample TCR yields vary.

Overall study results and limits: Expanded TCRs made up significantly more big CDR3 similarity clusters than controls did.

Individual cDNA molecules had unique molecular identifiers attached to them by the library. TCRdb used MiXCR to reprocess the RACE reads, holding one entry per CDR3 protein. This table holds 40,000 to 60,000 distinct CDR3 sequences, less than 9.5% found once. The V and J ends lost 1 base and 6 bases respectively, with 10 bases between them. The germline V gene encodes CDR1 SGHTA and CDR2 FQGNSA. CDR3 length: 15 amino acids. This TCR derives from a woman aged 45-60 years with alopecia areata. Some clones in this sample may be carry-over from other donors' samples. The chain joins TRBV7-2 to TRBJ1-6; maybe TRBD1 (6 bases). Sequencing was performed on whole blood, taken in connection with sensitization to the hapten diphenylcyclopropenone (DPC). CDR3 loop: CASSLVRQANSPLHF. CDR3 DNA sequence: TGTGCCAGCAGCTTAGTCCGACAGGCTAATTCACCCCTCCACTTT. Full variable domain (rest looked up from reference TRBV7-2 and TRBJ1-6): GAGVSQSPSNKVTEKGKDVELRCDPISGHTALYWYRQSLGQGLEFLIYFQGNSAPDKSGLPSDRFSAERTGGSVSTLTIQRTQQEDSAVYLCASSLVRQANSPLHFGNGTRLTVT.